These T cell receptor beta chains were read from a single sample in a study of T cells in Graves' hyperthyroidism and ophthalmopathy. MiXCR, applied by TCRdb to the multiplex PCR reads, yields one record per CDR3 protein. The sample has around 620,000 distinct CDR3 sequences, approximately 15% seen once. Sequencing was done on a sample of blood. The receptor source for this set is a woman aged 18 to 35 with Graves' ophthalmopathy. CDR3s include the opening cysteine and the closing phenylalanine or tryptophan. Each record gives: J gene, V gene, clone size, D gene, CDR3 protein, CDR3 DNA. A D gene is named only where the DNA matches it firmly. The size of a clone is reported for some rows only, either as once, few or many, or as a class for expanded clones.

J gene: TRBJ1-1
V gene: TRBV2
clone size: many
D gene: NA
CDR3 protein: CASSSDGPEAFF
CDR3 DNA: TGTGCCAGCAGTTCCGACGGCCCTGAAGCTTTCTTT

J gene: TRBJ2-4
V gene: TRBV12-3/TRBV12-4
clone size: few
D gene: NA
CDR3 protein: CASSFKRIAKNIQYF
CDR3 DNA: TGTGCCAGCAGTTTTAAGAGAATAGCCAAAAACATTCAGTACTTC

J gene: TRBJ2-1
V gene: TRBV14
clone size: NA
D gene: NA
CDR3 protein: CASSQDRRVPRNEQFF
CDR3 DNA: TGTGCCAGCAGCCAAGATCGTAGAGTGCCTCGGAATGAGCAGTTCTTC

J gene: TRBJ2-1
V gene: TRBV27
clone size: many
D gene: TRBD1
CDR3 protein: CASSSHSPGQGAMWYNEQFF
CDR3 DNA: TGTGCCAGCAGCTCACATTCACCGGGACAGGGGGCGATGTGGTACAATGAGCAGTTCTTC

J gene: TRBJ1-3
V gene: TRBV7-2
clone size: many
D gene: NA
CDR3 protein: CASSLPPFSGNTIYF
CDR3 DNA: TGTGCCAGCAGCTTACCCCCCTTCTCTGGAAACACCATATATTTT

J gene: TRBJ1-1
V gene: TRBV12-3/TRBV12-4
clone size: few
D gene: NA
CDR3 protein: CASKNQGLSTEAFF
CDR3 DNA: TGTGCCAGCAAAAACCAGGGCCTGAGCACTGAAGCTTTCTTT

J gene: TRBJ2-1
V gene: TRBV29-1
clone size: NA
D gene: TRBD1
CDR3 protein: CSVEKTGGNEQFF
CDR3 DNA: TGCAGCGTTGAGAAGACAGGGGGCAATGAGCAGTTCTTC

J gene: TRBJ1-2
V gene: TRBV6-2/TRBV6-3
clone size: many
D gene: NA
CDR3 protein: CASTQGWPWGYTF
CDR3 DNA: TGTGCCAGCACCCAGGGGTGGCCGTGGGGCTACACCTTC

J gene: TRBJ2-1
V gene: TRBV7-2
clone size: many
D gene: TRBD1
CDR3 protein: CASSLDPDRANEQFF
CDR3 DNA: TGTGCCAGCAGCTTAGATCCGGACAGGGCCAATGAGCAGTTCTTC

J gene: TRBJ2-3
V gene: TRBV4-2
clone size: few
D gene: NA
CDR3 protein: CASSQGPQGGDTQYF
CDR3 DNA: TGTGCCAGCAGCCAAGGTCCTCAGGGCGGGGATACGCAGTATTTT

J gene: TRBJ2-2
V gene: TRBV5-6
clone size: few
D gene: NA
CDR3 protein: CASSLGGNPGELFF
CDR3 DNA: TGTGCCAGCAGCTTGGGAGGGAACCCCGGGGAGCTGTTTTTT

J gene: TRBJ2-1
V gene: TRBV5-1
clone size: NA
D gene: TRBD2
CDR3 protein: CASSLDLAGDYNEQFF
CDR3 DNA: TGCGCCAGCAGCTTGGATCTAGCGGGAGATTACAATGAGCAGTTCTTC

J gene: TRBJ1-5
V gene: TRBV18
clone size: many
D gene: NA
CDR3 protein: CASSPEGTNQPQHF
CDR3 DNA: TGTGCCAGCTCACCAGAAGGGACGAATCAGCCCCAGCATTTT

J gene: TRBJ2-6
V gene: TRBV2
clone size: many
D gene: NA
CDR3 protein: CASPVRPGANVLTF
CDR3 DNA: TGTGCCAGTCCCGTGAGGCCTGGGGCCAACGTCCTGACTTTC

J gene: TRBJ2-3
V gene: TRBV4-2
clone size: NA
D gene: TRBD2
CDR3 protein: CASSQDQRTSGASTDTQYF
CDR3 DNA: TGTGCCAGCAGCCAAGATCAGCGGACTAGCGGAGCTAGCACAGATACGCAGTATTTT

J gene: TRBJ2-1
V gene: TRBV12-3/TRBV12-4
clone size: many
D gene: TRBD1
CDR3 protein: CASRAGTDYNEQFF
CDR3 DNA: TGTGCCAGCAGGGCCGGGACAGATTACAATGAGCAGTTCTTC

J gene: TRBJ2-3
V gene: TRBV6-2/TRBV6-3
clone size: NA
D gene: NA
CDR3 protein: CASSAGRGGTDTQYF
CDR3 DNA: TGTGCCAGCAGTGCCGGCCGCGGGGGCACAGATACGCAGTATTTT

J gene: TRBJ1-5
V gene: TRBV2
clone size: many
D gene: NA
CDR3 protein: CASSDWSMEGSNQPQHF
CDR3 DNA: TGTGCCAGCAGTGATTGGAGTATGGAGGGGAGCAATCAGCCCCAGCATTTT

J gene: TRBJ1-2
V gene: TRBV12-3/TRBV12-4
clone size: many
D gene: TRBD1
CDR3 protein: CASSLGPSGGEVPFLGYTF
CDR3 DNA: TGTGCCAGCAGTTTAGGCCCTTCAGGGGGCGAAGTGCCCTTTCTTGGCTACACCTTC

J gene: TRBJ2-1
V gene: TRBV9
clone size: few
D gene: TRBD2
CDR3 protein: CASSVGREVFYNEQFF
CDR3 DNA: TGTGCCAGCAGCGTAGGGCGGGAGGTTTTCTACAATGAGCAGTTCTTC

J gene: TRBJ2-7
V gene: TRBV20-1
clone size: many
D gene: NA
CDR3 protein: CSAIPGLFYEQYF
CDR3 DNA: TGCAGTGCTATTCCGGGACTGTTCTACGAGCAGTACTTC

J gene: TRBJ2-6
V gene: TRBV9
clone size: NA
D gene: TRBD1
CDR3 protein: CASSVGTGPSGANVLTF
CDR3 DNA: TGTGCCAGCAGCGTAGGGACAGGCCCTTCTGGGGCCAACGTCCTGACTTTC

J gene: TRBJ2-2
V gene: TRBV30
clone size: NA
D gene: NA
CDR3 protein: CAWSVGGSNTGELFF
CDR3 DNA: TGTGCCTGGAGTGTGGGGGGCTCTAACACCGGGGAGCTGTTTTTT

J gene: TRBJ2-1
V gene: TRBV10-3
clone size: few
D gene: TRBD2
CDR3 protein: CAISGEGYEQFF
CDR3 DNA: TGTGCCATCAGTGGGGAGGGCTATGAGCAGTTCTTC

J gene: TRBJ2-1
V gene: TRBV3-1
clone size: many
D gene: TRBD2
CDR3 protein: CASSQVRTRNEQFF
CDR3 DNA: TGTGCCAGCAGCCAAGTCCGGACTAGGAATGAGCAGTTCTTC

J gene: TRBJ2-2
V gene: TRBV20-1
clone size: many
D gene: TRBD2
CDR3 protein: CSATGTSQAGELFF
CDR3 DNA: TGCAGCGCAACCGGGACTAGTCAAGCCGGGGAGCTGTTTTTT

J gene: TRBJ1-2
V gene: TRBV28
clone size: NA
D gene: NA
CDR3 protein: CHAGPFLRYYTF
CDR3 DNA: TGTCACGCTGGGCCCTTCCTTCGCTATTACACCTTC

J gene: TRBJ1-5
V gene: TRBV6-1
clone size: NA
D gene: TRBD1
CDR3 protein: CASSEAAGGRDQPQHF
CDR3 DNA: TGTGCCAGCAGTGAAGCTGCAGGGGGCCGCGATCAGCCCCAGCATTTT

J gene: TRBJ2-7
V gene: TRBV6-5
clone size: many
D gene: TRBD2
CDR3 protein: CASSYEVAGGSEQYF
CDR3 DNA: TGTGCCAGCAGTTATGAGGTAGCGGGAGGATCCGAGCAGTACTTC

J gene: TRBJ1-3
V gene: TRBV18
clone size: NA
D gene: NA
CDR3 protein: CASSPSVREAIGNTIYF
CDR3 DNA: TGTGCCAGCTCACCCTCGGTGAGGGAGGCGATCGGAAACACCATATATTTT

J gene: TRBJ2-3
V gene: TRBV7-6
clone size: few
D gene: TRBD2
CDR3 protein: CASSPRRTSGYTDTQYF
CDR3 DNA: TGTGCCAGCAGCCCCCGTAGGACTAGCGGGTACACAGATACGCAGTATTTT

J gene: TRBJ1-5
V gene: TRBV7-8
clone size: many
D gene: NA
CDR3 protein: CASRRGRGNQPQHF
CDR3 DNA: TGTGCCAGCAGGAGGGGAAGGGGGAATCAGCCCCAGCATTTT

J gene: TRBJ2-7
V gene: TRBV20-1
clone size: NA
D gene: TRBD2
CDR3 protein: CSAGTSGRAFSYEQYF
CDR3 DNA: TGCAGTGCTGGGACTAGCGGGAGGGCCTTCTCCTACGAGCAGTACTTC

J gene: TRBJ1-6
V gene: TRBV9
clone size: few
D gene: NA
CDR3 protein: CASGGQGHPFGSPLHF
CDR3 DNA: TGTGCCAGCGGAGGCCAGGGCCACCCCTTTGGTTCACCCCTCCACTTT

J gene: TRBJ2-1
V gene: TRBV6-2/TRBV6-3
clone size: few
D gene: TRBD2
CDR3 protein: CASSYRGLAGVNEQFF
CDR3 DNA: TGTGCCAGCAGTTACCGCGGACTAGCGGGAGTAAATGAGCAGTTCTTC

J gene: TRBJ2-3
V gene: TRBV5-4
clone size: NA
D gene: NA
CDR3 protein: CASTSGTTGSDTQYF
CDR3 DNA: TGTGCCAGCACCTCCGGGACCACAGGATCAGATACGCAGTATTTT

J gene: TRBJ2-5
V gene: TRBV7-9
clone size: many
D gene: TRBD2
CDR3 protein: CASRKGGGETQYF
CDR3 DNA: TGTGCCAGCAGAAAAGGCGGGGGGGAGACCCAGTACTTC

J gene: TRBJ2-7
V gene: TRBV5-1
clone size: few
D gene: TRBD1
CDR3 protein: CASSTDRGVGEQYF
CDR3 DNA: TGCGCCAGCAGCACAGACAGGGGGGTCGGCGAGCAGTACTTC

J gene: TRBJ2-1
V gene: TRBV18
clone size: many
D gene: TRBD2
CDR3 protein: CASSPPPASGRAVQFF
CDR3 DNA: TGTGCCAGCTCACCCCCCCCGGCTAGCGGGAGGGCCGTGCAGTTCTTC

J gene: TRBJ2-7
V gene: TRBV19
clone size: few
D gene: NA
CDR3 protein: CASSYRVGPYEQYF
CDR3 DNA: TGTGCCAGCTCCTACAGGGTAGGTCCCTACGAGCAGTACTTC

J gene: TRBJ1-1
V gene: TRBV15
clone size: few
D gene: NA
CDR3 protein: CATKLQGSPEAFF
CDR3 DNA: TGTGCCACCAAACTCCAGGGCTCCCCTGAAGCTTTCTTT

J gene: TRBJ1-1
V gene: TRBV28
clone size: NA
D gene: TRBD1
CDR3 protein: CASSLLGTAVEAFF
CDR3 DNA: TGTGCCAGCAGTTTATTAGGGACAGCGGTTGAAGCTTTCTTT

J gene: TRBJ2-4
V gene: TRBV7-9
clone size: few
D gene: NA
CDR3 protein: CASTGEAAKNTQYF
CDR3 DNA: TGTGCCAGCACCGGTGAGGCAGCCAAAAACACTCAGTACTTC

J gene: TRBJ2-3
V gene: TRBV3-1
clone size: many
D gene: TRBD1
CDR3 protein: CASSQDLGQGTDTQYF
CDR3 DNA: TGTGCCAGCAGCCAAGATCTAGGACAGGGCACAGATACGCAGTATTTT

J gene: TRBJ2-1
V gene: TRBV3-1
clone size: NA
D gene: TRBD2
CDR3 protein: CASSQSGRRGYEQFF
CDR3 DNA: TGTGCCAGCAGCCAGAGCGGGAGGCGAGGCTACGAGCAGTTCTTC

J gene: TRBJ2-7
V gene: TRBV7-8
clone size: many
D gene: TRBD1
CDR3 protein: CASTESRDSYEQYF
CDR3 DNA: TGTGCCAGCACTGAGTCCCGGGACAGCTACGAGCAGTACTTC

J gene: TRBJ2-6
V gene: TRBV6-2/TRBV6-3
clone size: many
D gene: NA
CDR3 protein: CASSFDSGANVLTF
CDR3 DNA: TGTGCCAGCAGTTTTGACTCTGGGGCCAACGTCCTGACTTTC

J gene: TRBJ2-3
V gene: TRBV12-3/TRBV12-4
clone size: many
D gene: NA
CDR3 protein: CASSTSPLARGTDTQYF
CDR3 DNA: TGTGCCAGCAGTACCTCCCCACTAGCAAGGGGCACAGATACGCAGTATTTT

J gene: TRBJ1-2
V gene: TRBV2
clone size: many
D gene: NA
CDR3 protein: CASRGQQGSLNYGYTF
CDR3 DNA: TGTGCCAGCAGGGGGCAACAGGGAAGTCTTAACTATGGCTACACCTTC

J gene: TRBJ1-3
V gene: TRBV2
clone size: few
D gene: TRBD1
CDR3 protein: CASRAGQGQGNTIYF
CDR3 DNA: TGTGCCAGCAGAGCTGGACAGGGTCAAGGAAACACCATATATTTT